The 10 T cell receptor beta chains in this list originate from one sample, sequenced in a study of glioma-infiltrating T cells (dated by TCRdb to between 2015 and 2016). The reads were generated on an Illumina MiSeq. The iRepertoire nested amplicon-rescue multiplex PCR (arm-PCR) platform was used to amplify TCR alpha and beta CDR3 regions from RNA. TCRdb reran the public reads through fastp at Q25 and MiXCR, keeping productive beta chains. Entries that share a CDR3 protein sequence are merged under the most common genes and DNA. This sample has 300,000 to 400,000 distinct CDR3 sequences in its table, and 41% of those were observed once. The ten largest clones capture 12% of the sample. The sequencing input was glioma tissue, nonneoplastic brain tissue, or PBMCs (not recorded which). These receptors all stem from a human donor with low-grade glioma or glioblastoma, undergoing nonglioma brain surgery, or in good health (not recorded which).

The chain carries TRBV19 and TRBJ2-3, with D possibly being TRBD1 (6 bases). This CDR3 comprises 15 residues. Looked up from germline, CDR1 is LNHDA and CDR2 is SQIVND (reference sequence). The germline V and J ends were trimmed by 4 bases and 5 bases, with 16 bases remaining between them. DNA for the CDR3: TGTGCCAGTAGTAAAGGAGGACAGCATAGAGATACGCAGTATTTT. Its translation: CASSKGGQHRDTQYF.

This clonotype has just a few counts. The rearrangement joins TRBV3-1 to TRBJ1-2, with D possibly being TRBD1 (6 bases). The germline V gene has CDR1 LGHDT and CDR2 YNNKEL (reference sequence). Trimming shortened V by 5 bases and J by 1 base, and 11 bases separated the two germline ends. The length of the CDR3 is 14 residues. CDR3 amino acids: CASSWRTDNYGYTF. The CDR3 DNA reads as TGTGCCAGCAGCTGGCGGACAGATAACTATGGCTACACCTTC. The whole variable domain, filled in from reference TRBV3-1 and TRBJ1-2, reads DTAVSQTPKYLVTQMGNDKSIKCEQNLGHDTMYWYKQDSKKFLKIMFSYNNKELIINETVPNRFSPKSPDKAHLNLHINSLELGDSAVYFCASSWRTDNYGYTFGSGTRLTVV.

Comments on this clonotype: One end of the junction is discordant with germline, which a read error may explain. The genes are TRBV28 and TRBJ2-1, with 11 bases aligning to TRBD2. The germline gives CDR1 MDHEN, CDR2 SYDVKM. This CDR3 contains 17 residues. CDR3 amino acids: CASSLVFGTSGHNEEFF. DNA for the CDR3: TGTGCCAGCAGTCTCGTCTTCGGGACTAGCGGACACAATGAGGAGTTCTTC. The full variable domain, with the rest looked up from reference TRBV28 and TRBJ2-1, is DVKVTQSSRYLVKRTGEKVFLECVQDMDHENMFWYRQDPGLGLRLIYFSYDVKMKEKGDIPEGYSVSREKKERFSLILESASTNQTSMYLCASSLVFGTSGHNEEFFGPGTRLTVL.

This clonotype was picked up many times. The chain joins TRBV28 to TRBJ1-1; no clear D. V lost 1 base to trimming and J lost 5 bases, with 8 bases between them. Germline CDR1 and CDR2: MDHEN and SYDVKM. The CDR3 runs to 13 residues. CDR3 in DNA: TGTGCCAGCAGTTTATCCCAGCTGACTGAAGCTTTCTTT. It yields the protein CASSLSQLTEAFF. Full variable domain (outside the CDR3, taken from reference TRBV28 and TRBJ1-1): DVKVTQSSRYLVKRTGEKVFLECVQDMDHENMFWYRQDPGLGLRLIYFSYDVKMKEKGDIPEGYSVSREKKERFSLILESASTNQTSMYLCASSLSQLTEAFFGQGTRLTVV.

The rearrangement uses TRBV4-2 and TRBJ2-4; D is unclear. Germline V lookup: CDR1 LGHNA, CDR2 YNFKEQ. This CDR3 contains 18 residues. The V end lost 2 bases, the J end lost 0 bases, and 17 bases lay between the germline ends. CDR3 sequence: CASSQKETESLAKNIQYF. The CDR3 DNA reads as TGTGCCAGCAGCCAAAAGGAGACGGAAAGTCTAGCCAAAAACATTCAGTACTTC.

This clonotype was seen once. The V gene is TRBV19, the J gene TRBJ2-5, with 7 bases aligning to TRBD2. The end of the DNA is better explained by TRBJ2-1, so the J call may be wrong. The germline V gene has CDR1 LNHDA and CDR2 SQIVND (reference sequence). The CDR3 runs 15 residues. CDR3 sequence reads: CASRTLAVGPNEQFF. The CDR3 DNA sequence: TGTGCCAGCCGAACCCTAGCGGTGGGCCCCAATGAGCAGTTCTTC.

This clonotype was observed at least ten times. V usage is TRBV6-1 and J usage is TRBJ2-3; 16 nucleotides align to TRBD2. The ends lost 8 bases at V and 0 bases at J; junction bases unmatched: 5. This CDR3 has 17 residues. Germline V gene lookup returns CDR1 MNHNS and CDR2 SASEGT. The CDR3 nucleotides are TGTGCCAGCTCGGGACTAGCGGGAGGGCTGAGCACAGATACGCAGTATTTT. It is translated as CASSGLAGGLSTDTQYF.

This clonotype appeared a few times. This chain connects TRBV28 to TRBJ2-1, with D possibly being TRBD1 or TRBD2 (6 bases each). V was pared by 6 bases and J by 13 bases, with 16 bases between. CDR1 MDHEN and CDR2 SYDVKM come from the germline V gene. The CDR3 has 12 amino acids. DNA of the CDR3: TGTGCCAGCAGGTTGGTGGGGGGCCCCCAGTTCTTC. Translating it yields CASRLVGGPQFF.

J is TRBJ1-2 and V is TRBV5-5, with TRBD1 as a possible D gene (6 bases). There are 14 residues in the CDR3. Trimming left V 4 bases short and J 4 bases short, with 14 bases between. Germline V CDR1 and CDR2: SGHKS, YYEKEE (reference sequence). The CDR3 nucleotides are TGTGCCAGCAGCACAACGGACAGTTCCTATGGCTACACCTTC. Its translation: CASSTTDSSYGYTF.

The rearrangement uses TRBV20-1 and TRBJ1-5, with D unclear. CDR1 and CDR2 from the germline V gene are DFQATT and SNEGSKA (reference sequence). The CDR3 totals 14 residues. V was shortened by 6 bases and J by 0 bases, with 12 bases between the two germline ends. The CDR3 sequence: CSAERGLSNQPQHF. Written as DNA, the CDR3 is TGCAGTGCCGAGCGCGGTCTTAGCAATCAGCCCCAGCATTTT.